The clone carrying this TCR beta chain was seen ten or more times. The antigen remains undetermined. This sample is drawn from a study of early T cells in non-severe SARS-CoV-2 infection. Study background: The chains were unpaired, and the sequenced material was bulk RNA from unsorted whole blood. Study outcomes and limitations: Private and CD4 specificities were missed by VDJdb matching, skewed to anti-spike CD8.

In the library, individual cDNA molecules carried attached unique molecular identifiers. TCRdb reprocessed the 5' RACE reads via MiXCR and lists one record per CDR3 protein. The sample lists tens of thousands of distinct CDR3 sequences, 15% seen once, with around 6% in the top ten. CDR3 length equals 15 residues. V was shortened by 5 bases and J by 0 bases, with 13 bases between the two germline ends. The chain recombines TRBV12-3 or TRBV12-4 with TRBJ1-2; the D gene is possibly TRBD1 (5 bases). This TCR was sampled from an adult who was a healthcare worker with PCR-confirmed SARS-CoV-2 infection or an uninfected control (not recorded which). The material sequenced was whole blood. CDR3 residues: CASSPRGLANYGYTF. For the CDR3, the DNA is TGTGCCAGCAGTCCCCGGGGCCTTGCTAACTATGGCTACACCTTC.